This TCR beta chain came from a study of regulatory T cells in long-lasting Graves disease. Study summary: Graves' patients with a new diagnosis had received antithyroid drugs under 3 months.

The V end was cut by 2 bases, the J end by 7 bases, with 6 bases between. In germline, CDR1 is GTSNPN, CDR2 SVGIG (reference sequence). The CDR3 length is 11 residues. Sequencing libraries for TCR beta were prepared with iRepertoire HTBI primers and Arm-PCR of CDR3 regions. TCRdb redid the calling of the multiplex PCR reads with MiXCR, one entry per CDR3 protein. Of 350,000 to 500,000 distinct CDR3 sequences listed, 13% to 15% were seen once; the top ten hold approximately 19%. The sample's time point: newly diagnosed GD, antithyroid drugs for less than 3 months. Isolated PBMC RNA provided the starting material for the TCR library. Another study also made use of these data, one on T cells in Graves' hyperthyroidism and ophthalmopathy. That paper states: The HTBI primer set served for first-round RT-PCR of the TCR CDR3.

The rearrangement joins TRBV30 to TRBJ2-1, with D unresolved. The source is a woman aged 45-65 years with Graves disease. The sample was peripheral blood mononuclear cells (PBMCs), taken at new diagnosis, from a patient treated with antithyroid drugs. The CDR3 DNA sequence: TGTGCCTGGAGTAGGTGGAATGAGCAGTTCTTC. Translating it yields CAWSRWNEQFF.